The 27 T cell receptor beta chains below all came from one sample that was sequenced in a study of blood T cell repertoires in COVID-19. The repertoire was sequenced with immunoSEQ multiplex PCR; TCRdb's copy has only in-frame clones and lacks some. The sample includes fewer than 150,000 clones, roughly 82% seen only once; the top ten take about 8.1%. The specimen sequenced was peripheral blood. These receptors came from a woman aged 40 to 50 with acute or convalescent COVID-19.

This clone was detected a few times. The CDR3 is CASSQEEGRGLPLHF. In nucleotides, the CDR3 is TGTGCCAGCAGCCAAGAAGAGGGGAGGGGCTTACCCCTCCACTTT. V usage is TRBV3-1 (or the pseudogene TRBV3-2) and J usage is TRBJ1-6, with D possibly being TRBD1 (5 bases). CDR1 is LGHDT, CDR2 YNNKEL, per germline (reference sequence). The CDR3 runs 15 residues. V was clipped by 0 bases and J by 12 bases, with 15 bases between them.

For the CDR3, the DNA is TGTGCCAGCAGCCTGCTTACTCCCCGGGGCTACACCTTC. As protein: CASSLLTPRGYTF. The V call is TRBV6-5, the J call TRBJ1-2; D not certain. Germline V gene data show CDR1 as MNHEY and CDR2 as SVGAGI. V dropped 6 bases and J dropped 8 bases, with 16 bases sitting between them. CDR3 length: 13 residues.

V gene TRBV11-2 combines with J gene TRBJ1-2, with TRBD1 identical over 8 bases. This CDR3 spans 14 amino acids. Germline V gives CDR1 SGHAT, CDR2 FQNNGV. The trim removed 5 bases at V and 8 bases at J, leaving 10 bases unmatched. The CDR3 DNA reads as TGTGCCAGCAGCCTGAGGACAGGGAGATACGGCTACACCTTC. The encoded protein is CASSLRTGRYGYTF. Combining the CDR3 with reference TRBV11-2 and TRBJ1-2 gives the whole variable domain EAGVAQSPRYKIIEKRQSVAFWCNPISGHATLYWYQQILGQGPKLLIQFQNNGVVDDSQLPKDRFSAERLKGVDSTLKIQPAKLEDSAVYLCASSLRTGRYGYTFGSGTRLTVV.

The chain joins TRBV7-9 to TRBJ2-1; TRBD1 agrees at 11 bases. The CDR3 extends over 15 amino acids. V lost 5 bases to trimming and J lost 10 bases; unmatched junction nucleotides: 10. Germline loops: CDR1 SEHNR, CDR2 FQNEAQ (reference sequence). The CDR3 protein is CASSNRDRGTGEQFF. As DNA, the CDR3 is TGTGCCAGCAGCAACCGGGACAGGGGGACGGGGGAGCAGTTCTTC.

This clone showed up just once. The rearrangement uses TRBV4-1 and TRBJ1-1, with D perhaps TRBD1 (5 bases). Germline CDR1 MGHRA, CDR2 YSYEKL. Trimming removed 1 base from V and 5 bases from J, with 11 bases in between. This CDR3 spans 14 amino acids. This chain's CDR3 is CASSQGGVRTEAFF. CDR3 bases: TGCGCCAGCAGCCAAGGGGGGGTACGTACTGAAGCTTTCTTT.

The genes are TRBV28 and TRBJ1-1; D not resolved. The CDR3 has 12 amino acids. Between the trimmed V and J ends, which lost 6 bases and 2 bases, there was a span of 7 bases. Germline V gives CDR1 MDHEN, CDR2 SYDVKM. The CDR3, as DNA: TGTGCCAGCAGGAGGCATAACACTGAAGCTTTCTTT. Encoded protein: CASRRHNTEAFF. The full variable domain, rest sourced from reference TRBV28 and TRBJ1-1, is DVKVTQSSRYLVKRTGEKVFLECVQDMDHENMFWYRQDPGLGLRLIYFSYDVKMKEKGDIPEGYSVSREKKERFSLILESASTNQTSMYLCASRRHNTEAFFGQGTRLTVV.

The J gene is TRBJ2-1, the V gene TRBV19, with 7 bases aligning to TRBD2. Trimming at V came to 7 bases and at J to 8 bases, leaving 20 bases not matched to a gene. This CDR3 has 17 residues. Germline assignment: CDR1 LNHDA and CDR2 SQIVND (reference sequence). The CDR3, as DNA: TGTGCCAGTATACCCTCTCCCGGGGGGTTCCCTAGTGATGAGCAGTTCTTC. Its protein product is CASIPSPGGFPSDEQFF.

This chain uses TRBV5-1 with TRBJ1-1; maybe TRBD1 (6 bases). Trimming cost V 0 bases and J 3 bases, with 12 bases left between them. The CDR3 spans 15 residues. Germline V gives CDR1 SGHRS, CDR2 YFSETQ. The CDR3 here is CASSLAFPGDTEAFF. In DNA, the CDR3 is TGCGCCAGCAGCTTGGCCTTTCCAGGGGACACTGAAGCTTTCTTT.

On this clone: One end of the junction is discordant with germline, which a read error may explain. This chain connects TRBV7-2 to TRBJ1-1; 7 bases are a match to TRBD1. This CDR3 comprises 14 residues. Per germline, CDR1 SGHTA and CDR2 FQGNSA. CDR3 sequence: CAGRRGHVNTEAFF. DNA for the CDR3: TGTGCCGGCAGGAGGGGGCACGTGAACACTGAAGCTTTCTTT.

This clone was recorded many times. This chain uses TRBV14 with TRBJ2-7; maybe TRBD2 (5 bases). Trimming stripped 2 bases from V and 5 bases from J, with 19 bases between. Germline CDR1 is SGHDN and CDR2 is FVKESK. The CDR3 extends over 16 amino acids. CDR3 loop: CASSQSRGSRGDEQYF. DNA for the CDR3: TGTGCCAGCAGCCAAAGCCGCGGCAGCCGGGGAGACGAGCAGTACTTC.

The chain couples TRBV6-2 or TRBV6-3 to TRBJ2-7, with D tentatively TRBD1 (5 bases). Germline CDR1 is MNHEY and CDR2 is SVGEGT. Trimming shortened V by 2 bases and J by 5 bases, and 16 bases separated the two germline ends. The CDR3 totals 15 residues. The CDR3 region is CASSYGGAGKDEQYF. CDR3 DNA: TGTGCCAGCAGTTACGGTGGGGCAGGCAAAGACGAGCAGTACTTC.

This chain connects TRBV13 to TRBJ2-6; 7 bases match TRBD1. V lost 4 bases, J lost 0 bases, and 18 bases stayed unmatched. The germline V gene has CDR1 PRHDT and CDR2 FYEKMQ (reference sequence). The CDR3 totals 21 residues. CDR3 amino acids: CASSWTAFTGESLSGANVLTF. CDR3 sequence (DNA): TGTGCCAGCAGCTGGACCGCCTTTACAGGGGAAAGCCTCTCTGGGGCCAACGTCCTGACTTTC.

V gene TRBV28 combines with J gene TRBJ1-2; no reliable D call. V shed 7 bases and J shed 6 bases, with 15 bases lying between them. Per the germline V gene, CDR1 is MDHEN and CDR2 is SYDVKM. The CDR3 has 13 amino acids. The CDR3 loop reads CASKYSRRDGYTF. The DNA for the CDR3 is TGTGCCAGCAAGTACAGCCGGCGGGATGGCTACACCTTC.

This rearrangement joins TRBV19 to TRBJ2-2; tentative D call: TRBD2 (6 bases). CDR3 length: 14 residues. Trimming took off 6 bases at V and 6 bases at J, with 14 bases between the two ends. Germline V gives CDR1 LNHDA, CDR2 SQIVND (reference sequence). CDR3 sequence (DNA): TGTGCCAGTAGGAATCGGGGGTGGGCCGGGGAGCTGTTTTTT. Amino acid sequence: CASRNRGWAGELFF.

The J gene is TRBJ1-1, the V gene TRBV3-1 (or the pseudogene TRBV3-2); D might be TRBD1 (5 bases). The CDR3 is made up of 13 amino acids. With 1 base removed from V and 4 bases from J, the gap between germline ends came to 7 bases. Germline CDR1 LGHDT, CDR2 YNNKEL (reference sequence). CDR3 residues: CASSQAGFTEAFF. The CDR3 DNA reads TGTGCCAGCAGCCAAGCAGGGTTCACTGAAGCTTTCTTT.

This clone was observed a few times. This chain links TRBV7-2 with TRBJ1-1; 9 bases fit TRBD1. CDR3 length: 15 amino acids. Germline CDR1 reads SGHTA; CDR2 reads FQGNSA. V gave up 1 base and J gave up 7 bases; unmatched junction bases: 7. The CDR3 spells CASSLETGGSGEAFF. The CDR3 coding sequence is TGTGCCAGCAGCTTAGAGACAGGGGGTTCCGGTGAAGCTTTCTTT.

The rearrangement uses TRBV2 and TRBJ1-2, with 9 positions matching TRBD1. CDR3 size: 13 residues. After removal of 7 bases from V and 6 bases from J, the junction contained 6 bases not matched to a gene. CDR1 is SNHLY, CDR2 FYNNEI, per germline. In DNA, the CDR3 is TGTGCCAGCACCTTCGACAGGGGGGATGGCTACACCTTC. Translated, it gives CASTFDRGDGYTF. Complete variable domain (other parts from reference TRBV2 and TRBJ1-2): EPEVTQTPSHQVTQMGQEVILRCVPISNHLYFYWYRQILGQKVEFLVSFYNNEISEKSEIFDDQFSVERPDGSNFTLKIRSTKLEDSAMYFCASTFDRGDGYTFGSGTRLTVV.

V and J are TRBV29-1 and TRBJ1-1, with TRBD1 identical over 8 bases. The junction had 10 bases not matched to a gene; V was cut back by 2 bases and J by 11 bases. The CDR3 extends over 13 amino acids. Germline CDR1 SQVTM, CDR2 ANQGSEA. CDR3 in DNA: TGCAGCGTTGAACCAAGGACAGGGCCGAAGGCTTTCTTT. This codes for CSVEPRTGPKAFF.

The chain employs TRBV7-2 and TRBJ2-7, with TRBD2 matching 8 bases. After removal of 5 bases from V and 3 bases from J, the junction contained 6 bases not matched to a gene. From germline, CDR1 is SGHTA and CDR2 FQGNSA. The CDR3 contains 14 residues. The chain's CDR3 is CASSTGGAVYEQYF. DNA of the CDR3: TGTGCCAGCAGCACCGGGGGGGCAGTCTACGAGCAGTACTTC.

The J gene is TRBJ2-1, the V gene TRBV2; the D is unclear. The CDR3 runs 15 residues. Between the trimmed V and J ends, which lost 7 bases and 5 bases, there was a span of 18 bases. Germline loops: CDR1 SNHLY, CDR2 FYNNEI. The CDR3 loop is CASNFFQVTDNEQFF. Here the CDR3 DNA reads TGTGCCAGCAATTTTTTTCAGGTAACTGACAATGAGCAGTTCTTC.

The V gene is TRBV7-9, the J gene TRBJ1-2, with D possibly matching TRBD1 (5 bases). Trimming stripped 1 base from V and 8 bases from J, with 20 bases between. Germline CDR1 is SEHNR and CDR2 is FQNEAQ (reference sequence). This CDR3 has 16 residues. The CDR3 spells CASSLVRPQGEGGYTF. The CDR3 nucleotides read TGTGCCAGCAGCTTAGTCAGGCCGCAGGGCGAAGGCGGCTACACCTTC.

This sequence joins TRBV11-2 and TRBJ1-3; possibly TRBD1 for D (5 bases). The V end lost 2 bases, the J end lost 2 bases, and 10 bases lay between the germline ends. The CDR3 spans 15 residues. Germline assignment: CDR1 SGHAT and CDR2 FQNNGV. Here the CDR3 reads CASSLTLGAGNTIYF. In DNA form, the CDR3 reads TGTGCCAGCAGCTTAACTTTAGGGGCTGGAAACACCATATATTTT.

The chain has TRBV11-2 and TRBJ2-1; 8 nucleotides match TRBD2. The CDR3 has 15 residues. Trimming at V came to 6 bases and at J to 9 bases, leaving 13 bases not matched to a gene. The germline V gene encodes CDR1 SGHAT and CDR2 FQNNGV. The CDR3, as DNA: TGTGCCAGCAGACCCCCGGGACTAGTTTACCGTGAGCAGTTCTTC. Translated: CASRPPGLVYREQFF.

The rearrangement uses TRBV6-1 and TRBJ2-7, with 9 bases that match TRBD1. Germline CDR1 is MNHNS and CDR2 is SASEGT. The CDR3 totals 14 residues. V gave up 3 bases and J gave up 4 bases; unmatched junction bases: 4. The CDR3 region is CASSEGQGTYEQYF. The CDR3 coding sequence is TGTGCCAGCAGTGAGGGACAGGGAACATACGAGCAGTACTTC.

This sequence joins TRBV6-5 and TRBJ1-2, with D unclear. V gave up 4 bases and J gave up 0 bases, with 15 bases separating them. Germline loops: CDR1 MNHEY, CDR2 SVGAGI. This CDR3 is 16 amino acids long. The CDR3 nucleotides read TGTGCCAGCAGTTTTGACACCCGGGGAGCTAACTATGGCTACACCTTC. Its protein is CASSFDTRGANYGYTF.

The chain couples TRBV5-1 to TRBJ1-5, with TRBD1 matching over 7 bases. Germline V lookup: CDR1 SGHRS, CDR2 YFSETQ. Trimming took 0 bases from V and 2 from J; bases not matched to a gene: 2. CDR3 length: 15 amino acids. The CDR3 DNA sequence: TGCGCCAGCAGCTTGGACGGACAGGGCAATCAGCCCCAGCATTTT. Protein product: CASSLDGQGNQPQHF.

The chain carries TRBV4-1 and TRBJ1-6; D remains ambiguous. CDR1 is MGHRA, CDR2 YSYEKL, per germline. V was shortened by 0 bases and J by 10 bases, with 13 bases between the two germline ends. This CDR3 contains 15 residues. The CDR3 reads CASSQDLAGESPLHF. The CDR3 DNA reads TGCGCCAGCAGCCAAGATTTGGCGGGCGAGTCACCCCTCCACTTT.